What follows describes a single T cell receptor beta chain. The target of this receptor is not known. Per-nucleotide qualities are absent, and no much larger clonotype sits a single base away. Reading from cysteine to phenylalanine, the CDR3 counts 14 amino acids. This entry keeps only the CDR3 DNA: 42 bases, framed from base 1. V trim: 6 bases; J trim: 4 bases; unmatched bases: 6. According to the germline V gene, CDR1 reads MNHEY and CDR2 reads SVGAGI. These data originate in a study of somatic mutations in T cells in chronic GVHD (dated by TCRdb to the early 2020s). For sorting, staining was performed with anti-CD3, anti-CD4, anti-CD8 and a Vbeta20 antibody from the IOTest Beta Mark kit on a FACSAria III, and a purity above 98% was achieved. Peripheral blood was collected in sodium heparin tubes and mononuclear cells were isolated by Ficoll-Paque PLUS density gradient centrifugation. Before TCRbeta deep sequencing, the CD4+ Vbeta20+, CD4+ Vbeta20-, and CD8+ T cell fractions were FACS-sorted.

Isolated genomic DNA was used for TCRbeta deep sequencing. The immunoSEQ assay, provided as a commercial service, was used for TCRbeta CDR3 sequencing and initial data processing. The published analysis was carried out like this. IMGT was used to annotate V, D, J genes, while reads were demultiplexed, adapter and primer sequences were stripped out, and similar clones were merged through frequency-ratio clustering. This is the immuneACCESS table as TCRdb keeps it, with only in-frame sequences that have V and J called. A part of the clones is gone; compared with another copy, unresolved V genes explain less than half, and the rest is unexplained. From that table come the V and J calls and clone size; the DNA was used to work out D and trimming. The sample table records 13,000 to 15,000 clones; 78% of these occur just once. About 34% of the sample is in the top ten clones.

Sequenced: Vbeta20-negative CD4+ T cells from blood. In light of the paper, this sample's cell subset or site label describes: CD4+ T cells sorted as TCR Vbeta20 negative by flow cytometry. The sequence was collected from a male patient aged 45-59 years with chronic graft-versus-host disease. After a transplant, some T cells may be of graft donor origin. The chain is assembled from TRBV6-5 and TRBJ1-5; TRBD1 matches 7 bases in the middle. The DNA sequence is given as TGTGCCAGCAGAGCCGGGACAGTGAATCAGCCCCAGCATTTT. The translation is CASRAGTVNQPQHF.